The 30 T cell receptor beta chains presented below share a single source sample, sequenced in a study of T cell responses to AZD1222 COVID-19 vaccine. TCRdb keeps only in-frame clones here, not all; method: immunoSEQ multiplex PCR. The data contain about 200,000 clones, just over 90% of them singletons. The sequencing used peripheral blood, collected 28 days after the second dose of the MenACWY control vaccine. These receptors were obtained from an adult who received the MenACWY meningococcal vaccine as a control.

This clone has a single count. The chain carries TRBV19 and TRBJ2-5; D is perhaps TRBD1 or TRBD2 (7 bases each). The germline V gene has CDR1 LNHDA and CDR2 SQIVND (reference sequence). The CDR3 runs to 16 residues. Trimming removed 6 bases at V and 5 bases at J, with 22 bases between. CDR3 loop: CASSPGGAVQAETQYF. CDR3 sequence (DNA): TGTGCCAGTAGCCCAGGGGGGGCGGTTCAAGCCGAGACCCAGTACTTC. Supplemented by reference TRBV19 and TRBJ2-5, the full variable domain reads DGGITQSPKYLFRKEGQNVTLSCEQNLNHDAMYWYRQDPGQGLRLIYYSQIVNDFQKGDIAEGYSVSREKKESFPLTVTSAQKNPTAFYLCASSPGGAVQAETQYFGPGTRLLVL.

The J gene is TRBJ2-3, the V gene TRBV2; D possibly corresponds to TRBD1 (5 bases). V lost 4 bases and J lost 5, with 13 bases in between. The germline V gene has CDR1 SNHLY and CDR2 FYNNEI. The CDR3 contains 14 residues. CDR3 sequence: CASSVESQGDTQYF. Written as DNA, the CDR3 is TGTGCCAGCAGTGTGGAGAGTCAGGGAGATACGCAGTATTTT. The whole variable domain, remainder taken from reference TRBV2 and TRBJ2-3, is EPEVTQTPSHQVTQMGQEVILRCVPISNHLYFYWYRQILGQKVEFLVSFYNNEISEKSEIFDDQFSVERPDGSNFTLKIRSTKLEDSAMYFCASSVESQGDTQYFGPGTRLTVL.

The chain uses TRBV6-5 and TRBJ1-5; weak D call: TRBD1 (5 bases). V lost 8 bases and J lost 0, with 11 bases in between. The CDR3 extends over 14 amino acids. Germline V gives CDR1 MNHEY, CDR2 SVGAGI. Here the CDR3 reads CASSIQGSNQPQHF. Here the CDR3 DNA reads TGTGCCAGCTCTATTCAGGGTAGCAATCAGCCCCAGCATTTT.

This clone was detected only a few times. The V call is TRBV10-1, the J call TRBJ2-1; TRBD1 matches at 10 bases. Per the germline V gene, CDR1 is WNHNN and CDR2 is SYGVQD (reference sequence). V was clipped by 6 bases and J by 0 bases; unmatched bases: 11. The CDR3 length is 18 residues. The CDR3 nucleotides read TGCGCCAGCAGCAACCGGGACAGGGGTTTTTGCTCCTACAATGAGCAGTTCTTC. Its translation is CASSNRDRGFCSYNEQFF.

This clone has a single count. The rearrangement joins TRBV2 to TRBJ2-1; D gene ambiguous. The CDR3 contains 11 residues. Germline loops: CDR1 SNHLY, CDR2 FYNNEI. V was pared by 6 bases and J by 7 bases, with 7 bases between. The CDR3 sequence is CASRLENEQFF. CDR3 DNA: TGTGCCAGCAGGTTGGAGAATGAGCAGTTCTTC. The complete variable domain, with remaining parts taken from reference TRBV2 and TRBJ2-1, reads EPEVTQTPSHQVTQMGQEVILRCVPISNHLYFYWYRQILGQKVEFLVSFYNNEISEKSEIFDDQFSVERPDGSNFTLKIRSTKLEDSAMYFCASRLENEQFFGPGTRLTVL.

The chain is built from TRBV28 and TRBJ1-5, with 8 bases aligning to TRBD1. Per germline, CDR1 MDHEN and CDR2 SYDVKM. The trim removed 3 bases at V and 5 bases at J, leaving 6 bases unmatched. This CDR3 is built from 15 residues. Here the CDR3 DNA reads TGTGCCAGCAGTTTGGGTCAGGGGGCCGATCAGCCCCAGCATTTT. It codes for CASSLGQGADQPQHF.

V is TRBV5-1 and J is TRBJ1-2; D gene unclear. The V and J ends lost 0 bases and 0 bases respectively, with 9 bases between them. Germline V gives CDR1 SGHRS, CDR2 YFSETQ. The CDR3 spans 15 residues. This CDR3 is CASSLAAGANYGYTF. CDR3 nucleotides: TGCGCCAGCAGCTTGGCGGCCGGAGCTAACTATGGCTACACCTTC.

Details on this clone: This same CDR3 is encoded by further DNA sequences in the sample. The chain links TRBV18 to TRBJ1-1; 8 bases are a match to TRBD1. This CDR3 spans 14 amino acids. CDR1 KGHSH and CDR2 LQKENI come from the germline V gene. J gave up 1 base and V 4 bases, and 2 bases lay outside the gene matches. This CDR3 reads CASSLQGGNTEAFF. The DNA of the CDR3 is TGTGCCAGCTCACTACAGGGGGGGAACACTGAAGCTTTCTTT.

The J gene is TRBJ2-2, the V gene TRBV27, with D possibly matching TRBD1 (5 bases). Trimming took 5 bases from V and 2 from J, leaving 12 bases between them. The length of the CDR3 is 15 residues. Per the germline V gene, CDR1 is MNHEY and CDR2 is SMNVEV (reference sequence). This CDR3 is CASSLRVPNTGELFF. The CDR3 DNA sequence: TGTGCCAGCAGTCTCAGGGTCCCAAACACCGGGGAGCTGTTTTTT.

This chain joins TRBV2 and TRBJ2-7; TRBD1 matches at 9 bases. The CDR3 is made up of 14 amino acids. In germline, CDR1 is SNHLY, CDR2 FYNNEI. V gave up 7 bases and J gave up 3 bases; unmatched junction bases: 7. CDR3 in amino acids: CASIGQGILYEQYF. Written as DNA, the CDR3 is TGTGCCAGCATCGGACAGGGGATCCTCTACGAGCAGTACTTC.

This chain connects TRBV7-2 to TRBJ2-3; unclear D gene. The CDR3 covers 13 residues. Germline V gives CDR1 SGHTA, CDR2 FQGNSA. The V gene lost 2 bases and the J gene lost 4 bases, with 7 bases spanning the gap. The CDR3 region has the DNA TGTGCCAGCAGCTTATTATCGGCAGATACGCAGTATTTT. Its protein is CASSLLSADTQYF.

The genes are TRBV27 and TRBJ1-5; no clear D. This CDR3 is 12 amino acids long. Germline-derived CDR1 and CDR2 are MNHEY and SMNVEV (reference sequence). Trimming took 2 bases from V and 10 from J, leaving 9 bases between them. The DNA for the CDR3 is TGTGCCAGCAGTTTACCCCCGGGACCCCAGCATTTT. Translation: CASSLPPGPQHF.

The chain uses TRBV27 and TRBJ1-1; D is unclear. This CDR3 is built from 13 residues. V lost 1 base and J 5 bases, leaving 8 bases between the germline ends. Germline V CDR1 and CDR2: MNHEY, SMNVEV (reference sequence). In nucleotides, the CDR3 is TGTGCCAGCAGTTTATTAGGAAGGACTGAAGCTTTCTTT. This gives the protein CASSLLGRTEAFF.

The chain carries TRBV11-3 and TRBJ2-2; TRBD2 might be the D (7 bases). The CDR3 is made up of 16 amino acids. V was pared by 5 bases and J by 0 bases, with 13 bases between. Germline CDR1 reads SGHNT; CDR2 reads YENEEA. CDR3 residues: CASSGGRDTNTGELFF. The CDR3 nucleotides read TGTGCCAGCAGCGGAGGGAGGGACACGAACACCGGGGAGCTGTTTTTT. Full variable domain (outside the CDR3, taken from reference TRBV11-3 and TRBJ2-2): EAGVVQSPRYKIIEKKQPVAFWCNPISGHNTLYWYLQNLGQGPELLIRYENEEAVDDSQLPKDRFSAERLKGVDSTLKIQPAELGDSAVYLCASSGGRDTNTGELFFGEGSRLTVL.

CDR3 sequence: CASSLVHQDRYF. CDR3 nucleotides: TGTGCCAGCAGTTTAGTTCACCAGGACCGGTACTTC. This sequence joins TRBV12-3 or TRBV12-4 and TRBJ2-7; D unclear. The CDR3 is 12 residues long. V was pared by 1 base and J by 12 bases, with 13 bases between.

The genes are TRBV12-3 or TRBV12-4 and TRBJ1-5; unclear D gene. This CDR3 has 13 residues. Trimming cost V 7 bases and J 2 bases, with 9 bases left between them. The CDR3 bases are TGTGCCAGCACCCCCGGGGGCAATCAGCCCCAGCATTTT. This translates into CASTPGGNQPQHF.

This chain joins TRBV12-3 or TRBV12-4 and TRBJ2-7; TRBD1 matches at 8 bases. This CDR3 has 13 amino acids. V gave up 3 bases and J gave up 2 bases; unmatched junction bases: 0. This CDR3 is CASSLDRAYEQYF. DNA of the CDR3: TGTGCCAGCAGTTTGGACAGGGCCTACGAGCAGTACTTC.

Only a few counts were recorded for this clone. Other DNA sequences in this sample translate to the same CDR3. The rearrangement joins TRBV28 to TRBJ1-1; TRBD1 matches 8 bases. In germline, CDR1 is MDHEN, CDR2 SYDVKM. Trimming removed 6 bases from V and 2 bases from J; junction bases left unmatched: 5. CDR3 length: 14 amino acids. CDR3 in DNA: TGTGCCAGCAGAGCCGGGACAGGAAACACTGAAGCTTTCTTT. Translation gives CASRAGTGNTEAFF.

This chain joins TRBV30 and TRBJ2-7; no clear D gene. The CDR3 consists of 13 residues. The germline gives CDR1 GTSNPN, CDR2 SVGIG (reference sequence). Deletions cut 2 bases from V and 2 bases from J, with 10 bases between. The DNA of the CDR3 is TGTGCCTGGAGTTCACGGTTCCCCTACGAGCAGTACTTC. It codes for CAWSSRFPYEQYF.

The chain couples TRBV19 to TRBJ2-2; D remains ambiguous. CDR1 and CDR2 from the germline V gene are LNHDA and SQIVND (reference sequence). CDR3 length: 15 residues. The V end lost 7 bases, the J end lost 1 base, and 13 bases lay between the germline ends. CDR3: CASTAGLLNTGELFF. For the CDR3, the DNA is TGTGCCAGTACCGCCGGTCTACTGAACACCGGGGAGCTGTTTTTT.

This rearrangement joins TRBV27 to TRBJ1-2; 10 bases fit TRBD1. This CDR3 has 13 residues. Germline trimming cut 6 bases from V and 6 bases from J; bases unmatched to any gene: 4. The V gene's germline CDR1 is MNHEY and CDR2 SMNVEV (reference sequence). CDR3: CASSRQGANGYTF. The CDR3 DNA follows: TGTGCCAGCAGCCGACAGGGGGCCAATGGCTACACCTTC.

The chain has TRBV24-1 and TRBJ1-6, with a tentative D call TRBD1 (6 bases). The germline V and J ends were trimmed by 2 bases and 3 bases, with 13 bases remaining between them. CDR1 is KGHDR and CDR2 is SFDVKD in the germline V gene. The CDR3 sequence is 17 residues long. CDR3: CATSDWQGKSYNSPLHF. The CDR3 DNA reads TGTGCCACCAGTGATTGGCAGGGGAAAAGCTATAATTCACCCCTCCACTTT.

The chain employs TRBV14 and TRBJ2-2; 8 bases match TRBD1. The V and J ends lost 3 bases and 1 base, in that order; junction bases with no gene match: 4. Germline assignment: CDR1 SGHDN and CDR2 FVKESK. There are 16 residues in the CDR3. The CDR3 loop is CASSQMGQVNTGELFF. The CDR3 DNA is TGTGCCAGCAGCCAGATGGGACAGGTGAACACCGGGGAGCTGTTTTTT.

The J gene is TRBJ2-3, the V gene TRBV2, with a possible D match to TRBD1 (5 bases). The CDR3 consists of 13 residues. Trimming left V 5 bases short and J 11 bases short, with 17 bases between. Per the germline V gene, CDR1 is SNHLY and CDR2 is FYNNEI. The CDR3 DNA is TGTGCCAGCAGTAGGGGCCAGGACCTTCGGCAGTATTTT. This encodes CASSRGQDLRQYF.

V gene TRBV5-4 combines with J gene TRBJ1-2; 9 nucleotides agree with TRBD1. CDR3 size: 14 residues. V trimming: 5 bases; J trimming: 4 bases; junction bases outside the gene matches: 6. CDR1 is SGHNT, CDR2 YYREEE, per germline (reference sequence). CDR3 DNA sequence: TGTGCCAGCAGTATACAGGGGGCGTCCTATGGCTACACCTTC. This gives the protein CASSIQGASYGYTF.

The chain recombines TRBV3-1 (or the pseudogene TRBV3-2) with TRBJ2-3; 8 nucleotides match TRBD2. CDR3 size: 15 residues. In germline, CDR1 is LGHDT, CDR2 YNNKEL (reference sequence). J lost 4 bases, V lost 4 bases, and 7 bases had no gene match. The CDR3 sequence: CASSPPAGVPDTQYF. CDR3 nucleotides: TGTGCCAGCAGCCCTCCAGCGGGAGTCCCAGATACGCAGTATTTT.

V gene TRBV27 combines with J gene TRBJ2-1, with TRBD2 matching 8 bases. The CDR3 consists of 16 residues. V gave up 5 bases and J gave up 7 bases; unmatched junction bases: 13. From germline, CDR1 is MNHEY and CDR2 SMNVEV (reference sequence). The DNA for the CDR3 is TGTGCCAGCAGTGCGTTTAGCGGGACCCTAGCGAATGAGCAGTTCTTC. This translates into CASSAFSGTLANEQFF.

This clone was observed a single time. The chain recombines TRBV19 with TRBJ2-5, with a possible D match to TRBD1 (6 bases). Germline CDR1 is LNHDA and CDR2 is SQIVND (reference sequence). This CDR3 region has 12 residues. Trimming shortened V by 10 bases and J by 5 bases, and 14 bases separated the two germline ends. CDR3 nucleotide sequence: TGTGCCACCCAGGGGTCGGGGGAGACCCAGTACTTC. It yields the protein CATQGSGETQYF.

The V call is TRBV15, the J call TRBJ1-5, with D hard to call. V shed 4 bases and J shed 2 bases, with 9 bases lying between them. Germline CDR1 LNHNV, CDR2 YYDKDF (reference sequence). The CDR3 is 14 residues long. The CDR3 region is CATSIYHGNQPQHF. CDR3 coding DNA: TGTGCCACCAGCATTTACCACGGCAATCAGCCCCAGCATTTT.

For the CDR3, the DNA is TGTGCCAGCAGTTCATTAGAGACCCAGTACTTC. Protein product: CASSSLETQYF. The chain joins TRBV28 to TRBJ2-5; D not resolved. Trimming took 4 bases from V and 4 from J, leaving 4 bases between them. The CDR3 length is 11 residues. Per the germline V gene, CDR1 is MDHEN and CDR2 is SYDVKM.